A single sample is the source of the 16 T cell receptor beta chains below, sequenced in a study of blood T cell repertoires in COVID-19. Generated by immunoSEQ multiplex PCR, the TCRdb table keeps only in-frame clones and is missing some. There are 210,000 or so clones in the sample; 75% to 90% occur only once, and around 5.4% lies in the top ten. Sample: peripheral blood. Source of these receptors: a human donor in a cohort sampled during active COVID-19.

By share of the sample, this clone is medium-sized (0.01 to 0.1%). The gene calls are TRBV7-9 and TRBJ2-7, with 12 bases that match TRBD2. The CDR3 has 16 residues. The junction had 11 bases not matched to a gene; V was cut back by 5 bases and J by 6 bases. Germline CDR1 SEHNR, CDR2 FQNEAQ (reference sequence). Written as DNA, the CDR3 is TGTGCCAGCAGCCCCCCGGGACTAGCGGGCGGACCCGAGCAGTACTTC. Residues: CASSPPGLAGGPEQYF.

The gene calls are TRBV29-1 and TRBJ2-1; tentatively, D is TRBD1 (5 bases). Germline CDR1 reads SQVTM; CDR2 reads ANQGSEA. This CDR3 comprises 13 residues. Trimming left V 3 bases short and J 4 bases short, with 10 bases between. The CDR3: CSVDSQDYNEQFF. DNA of the CDR3: TGCAGCGTTGATTCACAGGATTACAATGAGCAGTTCTTC.

The chain recombines TRBV2 with TRBJ2-2; 7 bases agree with TRBD1. Trimming at V came to 6 bases and at J to 4 bases, leaving 5 bases not matched to a gene. The CDR3 loop spans 14 amino acids. Germline V gene data show CDR1 as SNHLY and CDR2 as FYNNEI. CDR3 loop: CASRGGSSTGELFF. CDR3 nucleotide sequence: TGTGCCAGCAGAGGGGGCAGCAGCACCGGGGAGCTGTTTTTT. Full variable domain (remainder filled in from reference TRBV2 and TRBJ2-2): EPEVTQTPSHQVTQMGQEVILRCVPISNHLYFYWYRQILGQKVEFLVSFYNNEISEKSEIFDDQFSVERPDGSNFTLKIRSTKLEDSAMYFCASRGGSSTGELFFGEGSRLTVL.

The chain links TRBV12-3 or TRBV12-4 to TRBJ1-1, with D perhaps TRBD1 (6 bases). The CDR3 runs to 13 residues. V was clipped by 7 bases and J by 0 bases, with 9 bases between them. The CDR3 DNA reads as TGTGCCAGCACCAGGGACATGAACACTGAAGCTTTCTTT. It codes for CASTRDMNTEAFF.

This clone was seen a handful of times. The rearrangement joins TRBV30 to TRBJ1-5, with D possibly being TRBD1 (6 bases). The CDR3 contains 13 residues. Per germline, CDR1 GTSNPN and CDR2 SVGIG (reference sequence). Between the trimmed V and J ends, which lost 5 bases and 3 bases, there was a span of 11 bases. The CDR3 coding sequence is TGTGCCTGGGCGACAGGTTTCAATCAGCCCCAGCATTTT. It translates to CAWATGFNQPQHF.

The chain has TRBV7-9 and TRBJ2-5, with 10 bases aligning to TRBD2. CDR3 size: 17 residues. CDR1 is SEHNR, CDR2 FQNEAQ, per germline (reference sequence). J gave up 0 bases and V 8 bases, and 12 bases lay outside the gene matches. The CDR3 region is CASLAGANSFYQETQYF. CDR3 nucleotide sequence: TGTGCCAGCCTAGCGGGAGCGAACTCTTTCTACCAAGAGACCCAGTACTTC.

The J gene is TRBJ2-7, the V gene TRBV27, with a weak D call TRBD1 (6 bases). Germline CDR1 is MNHEY and CDR2 is SMNVEV (reference sequence). CDR3 size: 13 residues. The germline V and J ends were trimmed by 6 bases and 3 bases, with 12 bases remaining between them. CDR3 nucleotides: TGTGCCAGCAGCCCCAGGGGCTACTACGAGCAGTACTTC. Encoded protein: CASSPRGYYEQYF.

The CDR3 region has the DNA TGCGCCAGCAGCCAAGAGGAGGGTGTCGGCTACGAGCAGTACTTC. This codes for CASSQEEGVGYEQYF. V is TRBV4-1 and J is TRBJ2-7; TRBD2 might be the D (6 bases). V was shortened by 0 bases and J by 3 bases, with 12 bases between the two germline ends. The CDR3 length is 15 residues. Germline loops: CDR1 MGHRA, CDR2 YSYEKL.

J is TRBJ2-3 and V is TRBV6-2 or TRBV6-3; 14 nucleotides agree with TRBD2. The CDR3 has 16 residues. Per the germline V gene, CDR1 is MNHEY and CDR2 is SVGEGT. V was pared by 2 bases and J by 3 bases, with 1 base of the junction left unmatched. CDR3 nucleotides: TGTGCCAGCAGTTACCGACTAGCGGGAGGGACAGATACGCAGTATTTT. It encodes CASSYRLAGGTDTQYF.

This clone was detected only a few times. The chain recombines TRBV19 with TRBJ2-7, with D possibly matching TRBD1 (5 bases). Germline V gives CDR1 LNHDA, CDR2 SQIVND (reference sequence). V dropped 3 bases and J dropped 7 bases, with 7 bases sitting between them. The length of the CDR3 is 11 residues. CDR3 sequence reads: CASSMGREQYF. In nucleotides, the CDR3 is TGTGCCAGTAGTATGGGGCGGGAGCAGTACTTC.

The chain combines TRBV6-6 with TRBJ2-7; 12 bases are shared with TRBD2. The CDR3 extends over 15 amino acids. The V segment lost 0 bases and the J segment 5 bases; nucleotides outside the gene matches: 2. Germline V gene data show CDR1 as MNHNY and CDR2 as SVGAGI (reference sequence). The CDR3 nucleotides are TGTGCCAGCAGTTACTCGACTAGCGGGAGCCACGAGCAGTACTTC. It encodes CASSYSTSGSHEQYF.

This clone was picked up a small number of times. The V gene is TRBV6-2 or TRBV6-3, the J gene TRBJ1-1; D not certain. Per germline, CDR1 MNHEY and CDR2 SVGEGT. The CDR3 sequence is 15 residues long. V was pared by 4 bases and J by 1 base, with 13 bases between. For the CDR3, the DNA is TGTGCCAGCAGTTCGGGATCAGGATGGAACACTGAAGCTTTCTTT. This sequence encodes CASSSGSGWNTEAFF.

This chain uses TRBV3-1 (or the pseudogene TRBV3-2) with TRBJ2-5, with TRBD2 identical over 10 bases. Unmatched junction bases numbered 6, after V lost 1 base and J lost 4 bases. Germline V lookup: CDR1 LGHDT, CDR2 YNNKEL (reference sequence). The CDR3 runs 16 residues. This CDR3 is CASSQGSSGRLETQYF. In DNA form, the CDR3 reads TGTGCCAGCAGCCAAGGATCTAGCGGGAGACTAGAGACCCAGTACTTC.

The sample holds one count of this clone. This chain links TRBV7-8 with TRBJ1-5; 8 bases are shared with TRBD1. After removal of 3 bases from V and 0 bases from J, the junction contained 7 bases not matched to a gene. Germline CDR1 reads SGHVS; CDR2 reads FQNEAQ. This CDR3 contains 17 residues. CDR3 sequence: CASSFFGQGFSNQPQHF. Here the CDR3 DNA reads TGTGCCAGCAGCTTTTTCGGACAGGGCTTTAGCAATCAGCCCCAGCATTTT. Filled out from reference TRBV7-8 and TRBJ1-5, the complete variable domain reads GAGVSQSPRYKVAKRGQDVALRCDPISGHVSLFWYQQALGQGPEFLTYFQNEAQLDKSGLPSDRFFAERPEGSVSTLKIQRTQQEDSAVYLCASSFFGQGFSNQPQHFGDGTRLSIL.

The rearrangement links TRBV4-2 to TRBJ2-6; the D is unclear. Germline V gives CDR1 LGHNA, CDR2 YNFKEQ. Trimming pared 2 bases from V and 0 bases from J, leaving 8 bases between. The CDR3 has 16 residues. CDR3 in DNA: TGTGCCAGCAGCCAAAGTAGGAGCTCTGGGGCCAACGTCCTGACTTTC. Its translation is CASSQSRSSGANVLTF.

This chain connects TRBV5-1 to TRBJ1-3, with 7 bases that match TRBD1. There are 18 residues in the CDR3. Looked up from germline, CDR1 is SGHRS and CDR2 is YFSETQ. Trimming at V came to 0 bases and at J to 0 bases, leaving 9 bases not matched to a gene. The CDR3 reads CASSLVPLRDSSGNTIYF. CDR3 nucleotides: TGCGCCAGCAGCTTGGTACCACTCCGGGACAGCTCTGGAAACACCATATATTTT.